These 28 T cell receptor beta chains were all obtained from the same sample, sequenced in a study of shared clonotypes between healthy human individuals. Data came from immunoSEQ multiplex PCR; TCRdb stores just in-frame clones and leaves some out. The sample consists of roughly 500,000 clones, over 60% of them appearing once. The sequenced sample consisted of PBMCs. The receptors stem from a woman in her 40s in good health. Some clones in this sample may be carry-over from other donors' samples.

This sequence joins TRBV2 and TRBJ1-5; D possibly corresponds to TRBD1 (5 bases). Germline V gene data show CDR1 as SNHLY and CDR2 as FYNNEI. The CDR3 spans 15 residues. V lost 2 bases to trimming and J lost 5 bases, with 13 bases between them. CDR3 region: CASSERSGTDQPQHF. The CDR3 DNA is TGTGCCAGCAGTGAACGGTCAGGGACCGATCAGCCCCAGCATTTT.

The V call is TRBV28, the J call TRBJ2-7, with TRBD2 identical over 11 bases. With V trimmed by 6 bases and J by 1 base, 5 bases remained unmatched. The CDR3 loop spans 15 amino acids. The germline V gene encodes CDR1 MDHEN and CDR2 SYDVKM. The CDR3 coding sequence is TGTGCCAGCAGGGGGGGACTAGCGGTATCCTACGAGCAGTACTTC. Translated, it gives CASRGGLAVSYEQYF.

The genes are TRBV5-4 and TRBJ2-1; D remains unclear. This CDR3 contains 13 residues. The ends were cut back, 2 bases at V and 5 bases at J, with 8 bases in the middle. The V gene's germline CDR1 is SGHNT and CDR2 YYREEE (reference sequence). The DNA of the CDR3 is TGTGCCAGCAGCTTTACCACCAACAATGAGCAGTTCTTC. Protein product: CASSFTTNNEQFF. The full variable domain, with the rest looked up from reference TRBV5-4 and TRBJ2-1, is ETGVTQSPTHLIKTRGQQVTLRCSSQSGHNTVSWYQQALGQGPQFIFQYYREEENGRGNFPPRFSGLQFPNYSSELNVNALELDDSALYLCASSFTTNNEQFFGPGTRLTVL.

The V gene is TRBV10-3, the J gene TRBJ2-3, with TRBD2 matching over 8 bases. The J segment lost 1 base and the V segment lost 4 bases, leaving 10 bases of the junction unmatched. Germline V gene data show CDR1 as ENHRY and CDR2 as SYGVKD. CDR3 length: 17 amino acids. The CDR3, as DNA: TGTGCCATCAGTGGGCGACCGACGGGAGGGGGCACAGATACGCAGTATTTT. Its translation: CAISGRPTGGGTDTQYF.

V and J are TRBV5-4 and TRBJ2-1; the D is unclear. The CDR3 length is 13 residues. CDR1 is SGHNT, CDR2 YYREEE, per germline (reference sequence). The V gene lost 0 bases and the J gene lost 3 bases, with 4 bases spanning the gap. The CDR3 DNA reads as TGTGCCAGCAGCTTGGACAGCTACAATGAGCAGTTCTTC. It specifies CASSLDSYNEQFF. The variable domain in full, completed from reference TRBV5-4 and TRBJ2-1, reads ETGVTQSPTHLIKTRGQQVTLRCSSQSGHNTVSWYQQALGQGPQFIFQYYREEENGRGNFPPRFSGLQFPNYSSELNVNALELDDSALYLCASSLDSYNEQFFGPGTRLTVL.

The chain is built from TRBV7-9 and TRBJ2-1; D is unresolved. The length of the CDR3 is 12 residues. Germline CDR1 and CDR2: SEHNR and FQNEAQ (reference sequence). V lost 1 base and J 9 bases, leaving 7 bases between the germline ends. The CDR3 DNA reads as TGTGCCAGCAGCTTAGGGCCGATTGAGCAGTTCTTC. Protein sequence: CASSLGPIEQFF.

This clone appeared once. This chain connects TRBV4-2 to TRBJ2-2, with no clear D. V was clipped by 0 bases and J by 7 bases, with 12 bases between them. Germline CDR1 reads LGHNA; CDR2 reads YNFKEQ. This CDR3 is built from 15 residues. CDR3 sequence (DNA): TGTGCCAGCAGCCAAGATGCCCCGGGCATCGGGGAGCTGTTTTTT. This codes for CASSQDAPGIGELFF.

About this clone itself: Other nucleotide sequences in the sample specify the same CDR3. V gene TRBV5-1 combines with J gene TRBJ2-1; D is possibly TRBD1 (6 bases). Between the trimmed V and J ends, which lost 2 bases and 3 bases, there was a span of 9 bases. The V gene's germline CDR1 is SGHRS and CDR2 YFSETQ. This CDR3 is 14 amino acids long. CDR3 bases: TGCGCCAGCAGCTTTGGGGGCGGCTACAATGAGCAGTTCTTC. Translated: CASSFGGGYNEQFF.

The rearrangement joins TRBV5-1 to TRBJ2-3; no clear D gene. The germline V and J ends were trimmed by 6 bases and 2 bases, with 10 bases remaining between them. This CDR3 comprises 13 residues. Germline values: CDR1 SGHRS, CDR2 YFSETQ. CDR3 in amino acids: CASTPQTTDTQYF. In nucleotides, the CDR3 is TGCGCCAGCACCCCGCAGACCACAGATACGCAGTATTTT.

The J gene is TRBJ1-4, the V gene TRBV28; 7 bases line up with TRBD1. Germline V CDR1 and CDR2: MDHEN, SYDVKM. The ends lost 8 bases at V and 7 bases at J; junction bases unmatched: 7. This CDR3 is built from 13 residues. This chain's CDR3 is CASEEGATEKLFF. In DNA form, the CDR3 reads TGTGCCAGCGAGGAGGGGGCGACTGAAAAACTGTTTTTT.

This clone was seen only a few times. V is TRBV5-1 and J is TRBJ2-7; no clear D gene. The CDR3 consists of 14 residues. Looked up from germline, CDR1 is SGHRS and CDR2 is YFSETQ. V was pared by 3 bases and J by 1 base, with 11 bases between. As DNA, the CDR3 is TGCGCCAGCAGCTCCTCCCCAGATTCCTACGAGCAGTACTTC. It encodes CASSSSPDSYEQYF.

In its sample, this clone was seen once. The chain is built from TRBV9 and TRBJ1-2, with D perhaps TRBD1 (6 bases). The CDR3 spans 15 residues. Germline-derived CDR1 and CDR2 are SGDLS and YYNGEE. V was clipped by 4 bases and J by 8 bases, with 21 bases between them. Here the CDR3 DNA reads TGTGCCAGCAGCCCCCCGGACAGTCTTATAGGGGGCTACACCTTC. Residues: CASSPPDSLIGGYTF.

As regards this clone: Since a far larger clone is one base different, this is likely a read error. The chain is built from TRBV5-1 and TRBJ1-2, with D hard to call. CDR1 SGHRS and CDR2 YFSETQ come from the germline V gene. CDR3 length: 13 residues. CDR3 sequence reads: CAGSLERFGGYTF. Here the CDR3 DNA reads TGCGCCGGCAGCTTGGAGCGGTTCGGGGGCTACACCTTC.

Details on this clone: A much bigger clone sits one base away, suggesting this may be a read error. This chain connects TRBV27 to TRBJ2-6; 7 bases are a match to TRBD1. The junction had 0 bases not matched to a gene; V was cut back by 5 bases and J by 2 bases. The CDR3 has 14 residues. Looked up from germline, CDR1 is MNHEY and CDR2 is SMNVEV (reference sequence). In nucleotides, the CDR3 is TGTGCCAGCAGTCAGGGGGCTGGGGCCAACGTCCTGACTTTC. Its protein is CASSQGAGANVLTF.

The sample holds a few counts of this clone. The chain uses TRBV20-1 and TRBJ1-1; D is unclear. Looked up from germline, CDR1 is DFQATT and CDR2 is SNEGSKA (reference sequence). The CDR3 has 11 residues. V shed 3 bases and J shed 10 bases, with 12 bases lying between them. DNA of the CDR3: TGCAGTGCTAGTTCTACAGCGGGAGCTTTCTTT. Translating gives CSASSTAGAFF.

The chain employs TRBV7-2 and TRBJ2-7, with 9 positions matching TRBD2. Germline lookup yields CDR1 SGHTA and CDR2 FQGNSA. CDR3 size: 14 residues. The junction had 7 bases not matched to a gene; V was cut back by 3 bases and J by 7 bases. The CDR3 sequence is CASSFAGGPEEQYF. The CDR3 DNA follows: TGTGCCAGCAGCTTCGCGGGAGGGCCTGAAGAGCAGTACTTC. The whole variable domain, filled in from reference TRBV7-2 and TRBJ2-7, reads GAGVSQSPSNKVTEKGKDVELRCDPISGHTALYWYRQSLGQGLEFLIYFQGNSAPDKSGLPSDRFSAERTGGSVSTLTIQRTQQEDSAVYLCASSFAGGPEEQYFGPGTRLTVT.

V gene TRBV6-1 combines with J gene TRBJ2-7, with D possibly being TRBD1 (6 bases). The V end lost 8 bases, the J end lost 1 base, and 9 bases lay between the germline ends. The CDR3 has 12 amino acids. The germline CDR1 and CDR2 sequences are MNHNS and SASEGT. The CDR3 DNA reads as TGTGCCAGCCTCGGACAGTCCTACGAGCAGTACTTC. Encoded protein: CASLGQSYEQYF.

The genes are TRBV4-2 and TRBJ2-7; possibly TRBD1 for D (6 bases). There are 13 residues in the CDR3. With 0 bases removed from V and 7 bases from J, the gap between germline ends came to 10 bases. The germline CDR1 and CDR2 sequences are LGHNA and YNFKEQ. The CDR3 region is CASSQDRGNEQYF. CDR3 sequence (DNA): TGTGCCAGCAGCCAAGACAGGGGTAATGAGCAGTACTTC.

J is TRBJ1-4 and V is TRBV6-6; 9 bases are shared with TRBD1. From germline, CDR1 is MNHNY and CDR2 SVGAGI (reference sequence). The CDR3 contains 15 residues. V was clipped by 6 bases and J by 7 bases; unmatched bases: 9. The CDR3 sequence is CASSIEDRGFEKLFF. The CDR3 DNA reads TGTGCCAGCAGCATCGAGGACAGGGGCTTTGAAAAACTGTTTTTT.

The chain links TRBV27 to TRBJ1-2, with TRBD1 matching 7 bases. The CDR3 length is 13 residues. After removal of 3 bases from V and 3 bases from J, the junction contained 1 base not matched to a gene. The germline CDR1 and CDR2 sequences are MNHEY and SMNVEV (reference sequence). The CDR3 here is CASSFGTDYGYTF. The CDR3 DNA reads TGTGCCAGCAGTTTCGGGACAGACTATGGCTACACCTTC.

The chain joins TRBV28 to TRBJ1-2, with unresolved D. The CDR3 sequence is 15 residues long. V dropped 1 base and J dropped 6 bases, with 15 bases sitting between them. Germline loops: CDR1 MDHEN, CDR2 SYDVKM. In DNA form, the CDR3 reads TGTGCCAGCAGTTTATTTTCAGGTTTCCTTGATGGCTACACCTTC. It is translated as CASSLFSGFLDGYTF.

The chain combines TRBV15 with TRBJ2-3; D may be TRBD2 (5 bases). Germline loops: CDR1 LNHNV, CDR2 YYDKDF (reference sequence). V was trimmed by 0 bases and J by 1 base, leaving 11 bases between them. CDR3 length equals 16 residues. The CDR3: CATSREAGIGTDTQYF. CDR3 in DNA: TGTGCCACCAGCAGAGAAGCCGGGATCGGCACAGATACGCAGTATTTT.

This chain uses TRBV19 with TRBJ2-5; 10 bases fit TRBD1. Looked up from germline, CDR1 is LNHDA and CDR2 is SQIVND (reference sequence). V lost 6 bases, J lost 8 bases, and 3 bases stayed unmatched. This CDR3 comprises 12 residues. CDR3 DNA sequence: TGTGCCAGTAGCGACAGGGGGCCAACCCAGTACTTC. This gives the protein CASSDRGPTQYF.

This clone was found many times. This chain joins TRBV18 and TRBJ2-7; 9 positions match TRBD1. CDR1 and CDR2 from the germline V gene are KGHSH and LQKENI. V gave up 5 bases and J gave up 0 bases; unmatched junction bases: 5. This CDR3 has 15 residues. The CDR3 sequence is CASSGGQGSSYEQYF. The CDR3 DNA is TGTGCCAGCTCAGGGGGACAGGGAAGCTCCTACGAGCAGTACTTC.

The V gene is TRBV19, the J gene TRBJ2-1, with D perhaps TRBD2 (5 bases). This CDR3 has 16 amino acids. V was trimmed by 6 bases and J by 4 bases, leaving 19 bases between them. Germline CDR1 LNHDA, CDR2 SQIVND (reference sequence). The CDR3 is CASSPSGVSVYNEQFF. CDR3 nucleotide sequence: TGTGCCAGTAGCCCCAGTGGCGTTAGCGTATACAATGAGCAGTTCTTC. The entire variable domain, with the rest obtained from reference TRBV19 and TRBJ2-1, is as follows: DGGITQSPKYLFRKEGQNVTLSCEQNLNHDAMYWYRQDPGQGLRLIYYSQIVNDFQKGDIAEGYSVSREKKESFPLTVTSAQKNPTAFYLCASSPSGVSVYNEQFFGPGTRLTVL.

This clone was seen more than once but under ten times. The rearrangement joins TRBV9 to TRBJ2-7, with TRBD1 matching over 7 bases. J gave up 4 bases and V 4 bases, and 14 bases lay outside the gene matches. The germline gives CDR1 SGDLS, CDR2 YYNGEE. The CDR3 runs to 16 residues. For the CDR3, the DNA is TGTGCCAGCAGCCTAAGAATCGGGACAGAGATATACGAGCAGTACTTC. Translated, it gives CASSLRIGTEIYEQYF.

The rearrangement uses TRBV30 and TRBJ1-4, with D possibly matching TRBD1 (6 bases). Trimming pared 2 bases from V and 6 bases from J, leaving 19 bases between. The length of the CDR3 is 16 residues. The germline CDR1 and CDR2 sequences are GTSNPN and SVGIG (reference sequence). In DNA, the CDR3 is TGTGCCTGGAGTCCAAAAACAGGGTATAGGGATGAAAAACTGTTTTTT. It specifies CAWSPKTGYRDEKLFF.

J is TRBJ2-1 and V is TRBV18, with unresolved D. The CDR3 sequence is 13 residues long. The V gene lost 5 bases and the J gene lost 8 bases, with 13 bases spanning the gap. Germline CDR1 and CDR2: KGHSH and LQKENI. CDR3 DNA: TGTGCCAGCTCATCGTCGCTAGAGGATGAGCAGTTCTTC. It translates to CASSSSLEDEQFF.